Included here is one TCR beta chain sequence, with context. Its antigen is unknown. Extraction and reverse transcription of RNA yielded cDNA as the sequencing template. The repertoire was sequenced with immunoSEQ multiplex PCR; TCRdb's copy has only in-frame clones and lacks some. The repertoire includes around 250,000 clones, about two thirds of them detected once, and more than 0.95% sits in the top ten. Germline V lookup: CDR1 GTSNPN, CDR2 SVGIG (reference sequence). The CDR3 sequence is 16 residues long. Unmatched junction bases numbered 3, after V lost 2 bases and J lost 0 bases. The data derive from a study of CD8+ T cells in alopecia areata. Overall study: Each of the treated patients was given oral tofacitinib, 5 to 10 mg twice daily, for moderate-to-severe alopecia areata.

Study-level findings and limits: Clonality was higher in lesional than normal scalp, especially in alopecia totalis/universalis.

This sequence originates from a human donor with alopecia areata. This chain joins TRBV30 and TRBJ2-1; 11 positions match TRBD2. Sequenced material: CD4+ T cells sorted from blood, taken at week 0. CDR3 residues: CAWSRTSGGSYNEQFF. The CDR3 DNA follows: TGTGCCTGGAGTAGAACTAGCGGGGGCTCCTACAATGAGCAGTTCTTC.